This TCR beta chain derives from a study of blood T cells in healthy people across ages. Study information: Template switching captured about one barcoded beta molecule per two T cells.

Overall study results and limits: The study found more naive CD4+ cells and higher diversity in long-lived than aged donors.

Germline loops: CDR1 SQVTM, CDR2 ANQGSEA. This CDR3 comprises 13 residues. Trimming took off 0 bases at V and 3 bases at J, with 8 bases between the two ends. A second roughly 7 to 11 cycle PCR used barcoded and J-beta primers. TCRdb independently ran MiXCR on the 5' RACE reads; one entry per CDR3 protein. The table lists 750,000 to 950,000 distinct CDR3 sequences, less than 70% of them singletons. In regard to this clonotype: Its specificity is unknown.

Sequencing input: blood. The gene calls are TRBV29-1 and TRBJ1-1; D perhaps matches TRBD1 (5 bases). The clonotype was recovered from a man older than 75 in good health. The DNA of the CDR3 is TGCAGCGTTGAAGAGGGGGGGTACACTGAAGCTTTCTTT. Translated, it gives CSVEEGGYTEAFF.